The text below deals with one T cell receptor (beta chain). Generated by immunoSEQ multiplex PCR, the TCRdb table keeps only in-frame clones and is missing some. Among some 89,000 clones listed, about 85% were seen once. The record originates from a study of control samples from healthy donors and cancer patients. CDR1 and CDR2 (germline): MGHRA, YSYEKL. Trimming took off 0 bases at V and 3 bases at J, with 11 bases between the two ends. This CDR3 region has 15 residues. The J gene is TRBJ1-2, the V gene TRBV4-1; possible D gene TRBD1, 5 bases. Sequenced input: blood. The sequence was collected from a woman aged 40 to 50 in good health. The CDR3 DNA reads TGCGCCAGCAGCCAAGAAGGCCGGGGGTACTATGGCTACACCTTC. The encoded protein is CASSQEGRGYYGYTF.